The sequence of this T cell receptor (beta chain) was determined in a study of CD8+CD57+ T cells in acquired aplastic anemia. Overall study: Mean DNA quantity obtained from sorted CD4+ and CD8+ cells was 3.2 ug. Study outcomes and limitations: Levels of CD8+ Simpson's diversity were not significantly distinct in patients versus controls.

Trimming removed 4 bases from V and 6 bases from J; junction bases left unmatched: 10. There are 15 residues in the CDR3. Germline values: CDR1 SGHRS, CDR2 YFSETQ. According to the study, genomic DNA was the template for TCR beta VDJ and CDR3 profiling. TCRdb reanalysed the reads using MiXCR and keeps one entry per CDR3 protein. This repertoire shows about 290,000 distinct CDR3 sequences, around three fifths found once; its top ten account for 1.3%. The authors sequenced patients whose flow cytometry had shown CD8+CD57+ cell expansion. As to this clonotype: What it binds is not known.

The sample taken for sequencing was sorted CD4+, CD8+, or CD8+CD57+ T cells (not recorded which) from PBMCs. This receptor was identified in a human donor with aplastic anemia. The chain links TRBV5-1 to TRBJ2-3; 8 bases align to TRBD1. The CDR3 here is CASSVRTGLMDTQYF. The CDR3, as DNA: TGCGCCAGCAGCGTAAGGACAGGGTTGATGGATACGCAGTATTTT.